These 22 T cell receptor beta chains originate from one sample sequenced in a study of vaccination effects on CD4 cells after COVID-19. These receptors have no known antigen. Expansion with viral peptide pools was applied to antigen-specific CD4+ T cells by the ViraFEST assay prior to sequencing. Having been cultured for 10 days, the cells underwent CD4+ T cell isolation. Subjects were given two BNT162b2 or mRNA-1273 vaccine doses. Using immunoSEQ multiplex PCR, the repertoire was profiled, and TCRdb retains in-frame clones only, with some absent. There are roughly 70,000 clones in the sample; roughly 80% occur only once, and 0.85% to 1% lies in the top ten. The specimen comprised CD4+ T cells from PBMCs cultured with HCoV-OC43 spike peptides, sampled after COVID-19 vaccination. The subset was: HCoV-OC43 spike overlapping peptide pool stimulation. The receptors stem from a human donor who received a COVID-19 vaccine.

The rearrangement links TRBV9 to TRBJ2-2, with unresolved D. CDR3 length equals 14 residues. Trimming cost V 3 bases and J 0 bases, with 6 bases left between them. Per the germline V gene, CDR1 is SGDLS and CDR2 is YYNGEE. CDR3 sequence reads: CASSAQTNTGELFF. CDR3 in DNA: TGTGCCAGCAGCGCGCAGACGAACACCGGGGAGCTGTTTTTT.

This chain joins TRBV24-1 and TRBJ1-2, with 7 nucleotides matching TRBD1. CDR1 is KGHDR and CDR2 is SFDVKD in the germline V gene. The V and J ends lost 4 bases and 5 bases, in that order; junction bases with no gene match: 3. The CDR3 loop spans 13 amino acids. The CDR3 protein is CATSDGQDYGYTF. The CDR3 coding sequence is TGTGCCACCAGTGACGGACAGGATTATGGCTACACCTTC.

With respect to this clone: The sample carries other DNA sequences with the same CDR3. This sequence joins TRBV19 and TRBJ1-1; D possibly corresponds to TRBD1 (5 bases). Trimming pared 5 bases from V and 2 bases from J, leaving 12 bases between. Germline V gene sequence: CDR1 LNHDA, CDR2 SQIVND (reference sequence). The CDR3 consists of 14 residues. CDR3 loop: CASSSRQGNTEAFF. CDR3 coding DNA: TGTGCCAGTAGTTCACGGCAGGGTAACACTGAAGCTTTCTTT.

V and J are TRBV24-1 and TRBJ2-1; no reliable D call. The CDR3 loop spans 16 amino acids. The germline gives CDR1 KGHDR, CDR2 SFDVKD. The V end was cut by 0 bases, the J end by 0 bases, with 8 bases between. The CDR3 sequence: CATSDLSASSYNEQFF. For the CDR3, the DNA is TGTGCCACCAGTGATTTGAGCGCGAGCTCCTACAATGAGCAGTTCTTC.

This clone was counted between two and nine times. The V call is TRBV7-9, the J call TRBJ1-3; unclear D gene. The CDR3 loop spans 16 amino acids. Germline assignment: CDR1 SEHNR and CDR2 FQNEAQ (reference sequence). The V and J ends lost 5 bases and 0 bases respectively, with 14 bases between them. The CDR3 DNA reads as TGTGCCAGCAGCCGCCTGAACCCTACCTCTGGAAACACCATATATTTT. It translates to CASSRLNPTSGNTIYF.

The chain has TRBV2 and TRBJ2-2; D is uncertain. Germline CDR1 and CDR2: SNHLY and FYNNEI. V lost 5 bases, J lost 6 bases, and 13 bases lay in between. CDR3 size: 14 residues. As DNA, the CDR3 is TGTGCCAGCAGTCAACTACCGGGTGCCGGGGAGCTGTTTTTT. Its protein product is CASSQLPGAGELFF. Variable domain in full (rest from reference TRBV2 and TRBJ2-2): EPEVTQTPSHQVTQMGQEVILRCVPISNHLYFYWYRQILGQKVEFLVSFYNNEISEKSEIFDDQFSVERPDGSNFTLKIRSTKLEDSAMYFCASSQLPGAGELFFGEGSRLTVL.

V is TRBV7-2 and J is TRBJ2-5, with 9 bases matching TRBD2. This CDR3 is built from 14 residues. CDR1 and CDR2 (germline): SGHTA, FQGNSA. V gave up 4 bases and J gave up 5 bases; unmatched junction bases: 5. Here the CDR3 DNA reads TGTGCCAGCAGCTCTACTAGCGGGTCCGAGACCCAGTACTTC. Encoded protein: CASSSTSGSETQYF.

The chain links TRBV18 to TRBJ1-5; no firm D call. The CDR3 covers 15 residues. In germline, CDR1 is KGHSH, CDR2 LQKENI. Trimming stripped 6 bases from V and 2 bases from J, with 14 bases between. The CDR3 nucleotides are TGTGCCAGCTCCCTGGGGTATCAAGGCAATCAGCCCCAGCATTTT. This translates into CASSLGYQGNQPQHF.

This sequence joins TRBV2 and TRBJ2-5, with D possibly TRBD1 on 6 matching bases. The CDR3 runs 14 residues. CDR1 and CDR2 (germline): SNHLY, FYNNEI. The ends were cut back, 2 bases at V and 5 bases at J, with 12 bases in the middle. This chain's CDR3 is CASSETLGAETQYF. For the CDR3, the DNA is TGTGCCAGCAGTGAAACGTTGGGGGCGGAGACCCAGTACTTC.

J is TRBJ2-7 and V is TRBV5-6; no reliable D call. Germline values: CDR1 SGHDT, CDR2 YYEEEE. V was clipped by 0 bases and J by 3 bases, with 4 bases between them. The CDR3 extends over 12 amino acids. The CDR3 DNA follows: TGTGCCAGCAGCTTGGCCAGCTACGAGCAGTACGTC. This codes for CASSLASYEQYV.

J is TRBJ2-5 and V is TRBV18; 7 bases are a match to TRBD1. After removal of 5 bases from V and 4 bases from J, the junction contained 4 bases not matched to a gene. Per the germline V gene, CDR1 is KGHSH and CDR2 is LQKENI. The CDR3 runs 13 residues. As DNA, the CDR3 is TGTGCCAGCTCAAGACAGGGTACAGAGACCCAGTACTTC. Its translation: CASSRQGTETQYF.

The chain is built from TRBV5-1 and TRBJ2-2; 7 nucleotides match TRBD1. Trimming took 2 bases from V and 1 from J; bases not matched to a gene: 5. The germline V gene encodes CDR1 SGHRS and CDR2 YFSETQ. This CDR3 contains 16 residues. DNA for the CDR3: TGCGCCAGCAGCTTCTCCGGGACAGAGAACACCGGGGAGCTGTTTTTT. It is translated as CASSFSGTENTGELFF.

The chain links TRBV18 to TRBJ2-6; D is tentatively TRBD1 or TRBD2 (5 bases each). Trimming left V 6 bases short and J 4 bases short, with 16 bases between. The CDR3 has 16 amino acids. Germline assignment: CDR1 KGHSH and CDR2 LQKENI. DNA for the CDR3: TGTGCCAGCTCTCCTCTCATGGGGGAAGGGGCCAACGTCCTGACTTTC. Its translation: CASSPLMGEGANVLTF.

This clone was seen more than once but under ten times. The V and J genes are TRBV7-9 and TRBJ2-3; D gene ambiguous. V was cut by 4 bases and J by 2 bases, with 13 bases left in between. The CDR3 contains 15 residues. Germline CDR1 is SEHNR and CDR2 is FQNEAQ (reference sequence). The CDR3 spells CASSSDRKVTDTQYF. The CDR3 nucleotides are TGTGCCAGCAGCTCTGACCGTAAGGTCACAGATACGCAGTATTTT.

This clone was detected a few times. The chain joins TRBV5-1 to TRBJ2-5, with 10 bases identical to TRBD1. The CDR3 covers 15 residues. CDR1 SGHRS and CDR2 YFSETQ come from the germline V gene. V was clipped by 4 bases and J by 5 bases; unmatched bases: 8. DNA of the CDR3: TGCGCCAGCAGCCCTCAGACAGGGGGCGAGGAGACCCAGTACTTC. It yields the protein CASSPQTGGEETQYF.

The J gene is TRBJ1-1, the V gene TRBV20-1; no reliable D call. Germline loops: CDR1 DFQATT, CDR2 SNEGSKA (reference sequence). Trimming removed 6 bases from V and 1 base from J, with 6 bases in between. The CDR3 consists of 11 residues. CDR3 protein: CSASTNTEAFF. The CDR3 DNA reads as TGCAGTGCGAGTACGAACACTGAAGCTTTCTTT.

This sequence joins TRBV7-2 and TRBJ2-3; D uncertain. Germline CDR1 is SGHTA and CDR2 is FQGNSA. There are 13 residues in the CDR3. V lost 5 bases and J 2 bases, leaving 8 bases between the germline ends. CDR3 nucleotide sequence: TGTGCCAGCAGCCCGGACGCCACAGATACGCAGTATTTT. Amino acid sequence: CASSPDATDTQYF.

The CDR3 DNA sequence: TGTGCCAGCAGTGAAGAGGGCAACTATGGCTACACCTTC. Translating it yields CASSEEGNYGYTF. The chain is built from TRBV2 and TRBJ1-2; D is uncertain. The CDR3 extends over 13 amino acids. Germline CDR1 reads SNHLY; CDR2 reads FYNNEI. The V gene lost 1 base and the J gene lost 2 bases, with 5 bases spanning the gap.

This clone has a single count. The V call is TRBV28, the J call TRBJ2-4, with TRBD1 identical over 7 bases. CDR1 and CDR2 from the germline V gene are MDHEN and SYDVKM. CDR3 length equals 14 residues. V trimming: 4 bases; J trimming: 3 bases; junction bases outside the gene matches: 3. The CDR3 loop reads CASSWGQIKNIQYF. The CDR3 nucleotides read TGTGCCAGCAGTTGGGGACAGATCAAAAACATTCAGTACTTC.

The sample holds one count of this clone. The chain recombines TRBV6-5 with TRBJ2-2, with D possibly being TRBD1 (6 bases). The CDR3 covers 14 residues. Trimming stripped 6 bases from V and 3 bases from J, with 11 bases between. CDR1 is MNHEY and CDR2 is SVGAGI in the germline V gene. DNA of the CDR3: TGTGCCAGCAGCCGACAGGTTTACACCGGGGAGCTGTTTTTT. This sequence encodes CASSRQVYTGELFF.

V gene TRBV7-2 combines with J gene TRBJ1-1, with a tentative D call TRBD1 (6 bases). Germline V lookup: CDR1 SGHTA, CDR2 FQGNSA. V lost 1 base to trimming and J lost 1 base, with 10 bases between them. The CDR3 is 15 residues long. This chain's CDR3 is CASSLDRAGNTEAFF. CDR3 sequence (DNA): TGTGCCAGCAGCTTAGACAGGGCTGGGAACACTGAAGCTTTCTTT.

The sample holds a few counts of this clone. J is TRBJ1-1 and V is TRBV5-4, with D unclear. Germline loops: CDR1 SGHNT, CDR2 YYREEE (reference sequence). The length of the CDR3 is 11 residues. V lost 0 bases to trimming and J lost 11 bases, with 8 bases between them. The chain's CDR3 is CASSLGDSAFF. Written as DNA, the CDR3 is TGTGCCAGCAGCTTGGGGGATTCGGCTTTCTTT.